The 14 T cell receptor beta chains reported below all come from one sample, sequenced in a study of T-cell memory formation after mild COVID-19. One entry per CDR3 protein, called by TCRdb with MiXCR from the 5' RACE reads. This table has 180,000 or so distinct CDR3 sequences, around a tenth appearing once. The material sequenced was PBMCs or a T cell subset sorted from them (not recorded which). The source of these receptors is a man in his late teens or twenties who had mild COVID-19 (a few samples of this study predate the infection). Cell type and time point are not known.

The chain couples TRBV15 to TRBJ1-5; maybe TRBD1 (6 bases). Germline V gene data show CDR1 as LNHNV and CDR2 as YYDKDF (reference sequence). V dropped 0 bases and J dropped 5 bases, with 11 bases sitting between them. The CDR3 extends over 15 amino acids. CDR3 in amino acids: CATSRDWDNYQPQHF. For the CDR3, the DNA is TGTGCCACCAGCAGAGATTGGGACAATTATCAGCCCCAGCATTTT.

Turning to this clonotype: This may arise from a read error, as a much more abundant clone is one base away. This chain uses TRBV3-1 with TRBJ2-5; D is unclear. This CDR3 is built from 11 residues. Trimming stripped 1 base from V and 6 bases from J, with 3 bases between. Germline V gene sequence: CDR1 LGHDT, CDR2 YNNKEL (reference sequence). The CDR3 spells CASSQGQTQYF. In DNA form, the CDR3 reads TGTGCCAGCAGCCAAGGGCAGACCCAGTACTTC.

This clonotype came up many times. The chain employs TRBV7-2 and TRBJ2-3, with a possible D match to TRBD1 (5 bases). This CDR3 has 14 residues. Trimming took 2 bases from V and 1 from J, leaving 7 bases between them. CDR1 SGHTA and CDR2 FQGNSA come from the germline V gene. The chain's CDR3 is CASSLQGGTDTQYF. The CDR3 DNA sequence: TGTGCCAGCAGCTTACAGGGTGGCACAGATACGCAGTATTTT. Complete variable domain (other parts from reference TRBV7-2 and TRBJ2-3): GAGVSQSPSNKVTEKGKDVELRCDPISGHTALYWYRQSLGQGLEFLIYFQGNSAPDKSGLPSDRFSAERTGGSVSTLTIQRTQQEDSAVYLCASSLQGGTDTQYFGPGTRLTVL.

The chain combines TRBV9 with TRBJ1-1; D gene ambiguous. From germline, CDR1 is SGDLS and CDR2 YYNGEE. V lost 0 bases to trimming and J lost 4 bases, with 13 bases between them. The CDR3 sequence is 15 residues long. The CDR3, as DNA: TGTGCCAGCAGCGTAGATCTCAGAATATCCACTGAAGCTTTCTTT. Translating gives CASSVDLRISTEAFF.

The CDR3 sequence: CASRRRRATSYEQYF. CDR3 nucleotide sequence: TGTGCCAGCAGGAGAAGGAGGGCAACATCCTACGAGCAGTACTTC. The J gene is TRBJ2-7, the V gene TRBV6-2 or TRBV6-3, with a possible D match to TRBD2 (6 bases). CDR1 and CDR2 from the germline V gene are MNHEY and SVGEGT. The V end lost 6 bases, the J end lost 1 base, and 16 bases lay between the germline ends. The CDR3 covers 15 residues.

V gene TRBV20-1 combines with J gene TRBJ1-5; a possible D gene is TRBD1 (5 bases). This CDR3 is built from 14 residues. The germline CDR1 and CDR2 sequences are DFQATT and SNEGSKA (reference sequence). The V end was cut by 3 bases, the J end by 3 bases, with 12 bases between. The CDR3 region is CSASGRVTNQPQHF. In DNA form, the CDR3 reads TGCAGTGCTAGCGGCAGGGTTACCAATCAGCCCCAGCATTTT.

This sequence joins TRBV11-3 and TRBJ2-1; 7 positions match TRBD2. Trimming cost V 3 bases and J 4 bases; bases outside gene matches: 6. The CDR3 totals 15 residues. Germline V gene sequence: CDR1 SGHNT, CDR2 YENEEA. The CDR3 DNA reads TGTGCCAGCAGCTTTAGCTCGGGGGGATACAATGAGCAGTTCTTC. This gives the protein CASSFSSGGYNEQFF.

Regarding this clonotype: Mismatch with germline at one junction end may stem from a read error. This sequence joins TRBV7-6 and TRBJ2-5; 9 bases line up with TRBD2. Germline loops: CDR1 SGHVS, CDR2 FNYEAQ. The CDR3 runs 14 residues. CDR3 amino acids: CTSTGSSGGETQYF. Here the CDR3 DNA reads TGTACCAGCACGGGAAGTAGCGGGGGCGAGACCCAGTACTTC.

A few counts support this clonotype. The chain combines TRBV7-2 with TRBJ2-1; 8 bases agree with TRBD2. This CDR3 has 16 amino acids. Germline V gene sequence: CDR1 SGHTA, CDR2 FQGNSA. V shed 0 bases, J shed 6 bases, and the junction held 7 bases outside the gene matches. In DNA, the CDR3 is TGTGCCAGCAGCTTAGCATTCGCGGGGGGCCCCAATGAGCAGTTCTTC. Protein product: CASSLAFAGGPNEQFF.

V is TRBV2 and J is TRBJ1-2; 8 positions agree with TRBD1. CDR1 and CDR2 (germline): SNHLY, FYNNEI. The J segment lost 8 bases and the V segment lost 6 bases, leaving 11 bases of the junction unmatched. The CDR3 totals 14 residues. For the CDR3, the DNA is TGTGCCAGCAGGGACAGGGCATCGACGGGCGGCTACACCTTC. Translating gives CASRDRASTGGYTF.

The chain couples TRBV6-5 to TRBJ1-4; the D is unclear. Germline-derived CDR1 and CDR2 are MNHEY and SVGAGI. CDR3 size: 16 residues. V was shortened by 5 bases and J by 0 bases, with 13 bases between the two germline ends. CDR3 DNA: TGTGCCAGCAGTACTTGGGGAGCGACAACTAATGAAAAACTGTTTTTT. Residues: CASSTWGATTNEKLFF.

There are a few counts of this clonotype. The V and J genes are TRBV5-4 and TRBJ2-7, with D uncertain. The germline V gene encodes CDR1 SGHNT and CDR2 YYREEE (reference sequence). The CDR3 loop spans 11 amino acids. V lost 4 bases and J 1 base, leaving 3 bases between the germline ends. As DNA, the CDR3 is TGTGCCAGCAGCAAATCCTACGAGCAGTACTTC. It yields the protein CASSKSYEQYF.

With regard to this clonotype: A read error may produce the germline difference seen at one junction end. The V gene is TRBV6-5, the J gene TRBJ2-1; TRBD2 aligns across 8 bases. Germline V gene data show CDR1 as MNHEY and CDR2 as SVGAGI. CDR3 length equals 16 residues. CDR3 nucleotides: TGTTCCAGCAGAAGAATAGAGCGGGGGATCTACAATGAGCAGTTCTTC. Translating gives CSSRRIERGIYNEQFF.

A few counts support this clonotype. The gene calls are TRBV7-9 and TRBJ1-6, with a weak D call TRBD1 (5 bases). V lost 5 bases, J lost 17 bases, and 19 bases lay in between. From germline, CDR1 is SEHNR and CDR2 FQNEAQ (reference sequence). The CDR3 has 13 amino acids. Here the CDR3 DNA reads TGTGCCAGCAGCGCCGGGACCGTGGGATATATCCACTTT. Residues: CASSAGTVGYIHF.